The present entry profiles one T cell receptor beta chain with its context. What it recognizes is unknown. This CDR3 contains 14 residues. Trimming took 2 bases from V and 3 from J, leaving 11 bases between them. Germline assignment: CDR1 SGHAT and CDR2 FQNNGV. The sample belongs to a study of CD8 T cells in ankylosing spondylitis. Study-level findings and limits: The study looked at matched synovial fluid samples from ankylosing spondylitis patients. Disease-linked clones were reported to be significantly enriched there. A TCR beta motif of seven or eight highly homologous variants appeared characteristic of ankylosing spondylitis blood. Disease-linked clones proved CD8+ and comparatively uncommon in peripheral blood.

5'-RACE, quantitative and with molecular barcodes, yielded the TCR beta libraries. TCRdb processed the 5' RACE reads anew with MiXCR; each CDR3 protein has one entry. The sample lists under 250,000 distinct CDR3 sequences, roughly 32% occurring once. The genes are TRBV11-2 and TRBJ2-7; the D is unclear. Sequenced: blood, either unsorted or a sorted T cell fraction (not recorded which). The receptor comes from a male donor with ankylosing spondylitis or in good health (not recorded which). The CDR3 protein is CASSLHREDYEQYF. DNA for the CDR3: TGTGCCAGCAGCTTACACCGTGAGGACTACGAGCAGTACTTC.